Below, 23 T cell receptor beta chains from the same sample are listed, as sequenced in a study of beta chain features in type 1 diabetes. The authors reverse transcribed all of the isolated RNA, so sequencing captured expressed TCRB transcripts. Using immunoSEQ multiplex PCR, the repertoire was profiled, and TCRdb retains in-frame clones only, with some absent. The table includes 40,000 to 45,000 clones, more than 40% detected once. The sequencing sample was made of central memory CD4+ T cells from blood. The receptors here all came from a woman younger than 30 in good health.

There are a few counts of this clone. The chain uses TRBV29-1 and TRBJ2-7, with a tentative D call TRBD1 (6 bases). V gave up 6 bases and J gave up 6 bases, with 18 bases separating them. This CDR3 region has 13 residues. The germline V gene encodes CDR1 SQVTM and CDR2 ANQGSEA. CDR3 protein: CSVMLTTGFEQYF. CDR3 nucleotides: TGCAGCGTCATGTTGACCACAGGGTTCGAGCAGTACTTC.

This rearrangement joins TRBV28 to TRBJ2-1; tentatively, D is TRBD2 (6 bases). CDR1 and CDR2 (germline): MDHEN, SYDVKM. Trimming left V 2 bases short and J 5 bases short, with 16 bases between. The CDR3 covers 16 residues. The CDR3 sequence: CASSLVGGVFDNEQFF. The CDR3 DNA reads as TGTGCCAGCAGTTTAGTCGGAGGGGTTTTTGACAATGAGCAGTTCTTC.

The chain employs TRBV28 and TRBJ1-1; TRBD1 matches 8 bases. V was pared by 5 bases and J by 4 bases, with 6 bases of the junction left unmatched. The length of the CDR3 is 14 residues. CDR1 and CDR2 (germline): MDHEN, SYDVKM. As DNA, the CDR3 is TGTGCCAGCAGTACCACTACAGGGGGCACTGAAGCTTTCTTT. Translated: CASSTTTGGTEAFF.

V gene TRBV29-1 combines with J gene TRBJ2-6, with 7 bases that match TRBD2. Germline assignment: CDR1 SQVTM and CDR2 ANQGSEA. V lost 8 bases to trimming and J lost 4 bases; unmatched junction nucleotides: 14. CDR3 size: 16 residues. The CDR3 region is CSIVIAGPLGANVLTF. The DNA of the CDR3 is TGCAGCATTGTTATAGCGGGCCCTCTCGGGGCCAACGTCCTGACTTTC.

This clone was picked up a small number of times. The CDR3 DNA reads TGTGCCAGCTCACCATCTAGGACAGGGTTAACTGAAGCTTTCTTT. Translation: CASSPSRTGLTEAFF. V and J are TRBV18 and TRBJ1-1, with TRBD1 matching over 8 bases. The V gene's germline CDR1 is KGHSH and CDR2 LQKENI. V lost 2 bases, J lost 5 bases, and 7 bases stayed unmatched. The CDR3 covers 15 residues.

This clone occurred a few times. This rearrangement joins TRBV7-2 to TRBJ1-2; TRBD1 might be the D (6 bases). Germline CDR1 and CDR2: SGHTA and FQGNSA. Trimming left V 1 base short and J 6 bases short, with 15 bases between. This CDR3 region has 15 residues. CDR3 in DNA: TGTGCCAGCAGCTTAGTCGTCGGGGGGCTAAATGGCTACACCTTC. Protein sequence: CASSLVVGGLNGYTF.

V is TRBV19 and J is TRBJ2-2; the D gene is possibly TRBD2 (5 bases). The CDR3 has 18 residues. The ends were cut back, 3 bases at V and 3 bases at J, with 20 bases in the middle. Per the germline V gene, CDR1 is LNHDA and CDR2 is SQIVND (reference sequence). The CDR3 sequence is CASSIGPGPKEDTGELFF. CDR3 DNA: TGTGCCAGTAGTATTGGGCCGGGCCCCAAGGAGGACACCGGGGAGCTGTTTTTT.

The CDR3 DNA follows: TGCGCCAGCAGCTTTACAGGGAGCACTGAAGCTTTCTTT. Translating it yields CASSFTGSTEAFF. The chain couples TRBV5-1 to TRBJ1-1; possibly TRBD1 for D (6 bases). V was pared by 2 bases and J by 4 bases, with 9 bases between. Germline values: CDR1 SGHRS, CDR2 YFSETQ. The CDR3 runs 13 residues. Complete variable domain (other parts from reference TRBV5-1 and TRBJ1-1): KAGVTQTPRYLIKTRGQQVTLSCSPISGHRSVSWYQQTPGQGLQFLFEYFSETQRNKGNFPGRFSGRQFSNSRSEMNVSTLELGDSALYLCASSFTGSTEAFFGQGTRLTVV.

This clone occurred a few times. This chain links TRBV6-5 with TRBJ2-7; D gene uncertain. The CDR3 is 11 residues long. The ends were cut back, 6 bases at V and 2 bases at J, with 5 bases in the middle. Germline V gives CDR1 MNHEY, CDR2 SVGAGI. The CDR3 DNA follows: TGTGCCAGCAGGAACACCTACGAGCAGTACTTC. It encodes CASRNTYEQYF.

This rearrangement joins TRBV5-1 to TRBJ1-1; D possibly corresponds to TRBD1 (6 bases). The germline V and J ends were trimmed by 0 bases and 0 bases, with 12 bases remaining between them. The CDR3 is 16 residues long. CDR1 and CDR2 from the germline V gene are SGHRS and YFSETQ. DNA of the CDR3: TGCGCCAGCAGCTTGGTAGCAGGGGATATGAACACTGAAGCTTTCTTT. This codes for CASSLVAGDMNTEAFF.

The chain couples TRBV18 to TRBJ1-1; D gene ambiguous. Germline CDR1 reads KGHSH; CDR2 reads LQKENI. The CDR3 loop spans 14 amino acids. V lost 3 bases and J lost 4, with 12 bases in between. DNA for the CDR3: TGTGCCAGCTCACCCCAACAGAGAATCACTGAAGCTTTCTTT. Its protein product is CASSPQQRITEAFF.

The chain is built from TRBV6-1 and TRBJ1-1; tentative D call: TRBD1 (5 bases). Germline V gene sequence: CDR1 MNHNS, CDR2 SASEGT. Trimming stripped 7 bases from V and 4 bases from J, with 16 bases between. The length of the CDR3 is 14 residues. CDR3 in amino acids: CASISLGGATEAFF. CDR3 nucleotide sequence: TGTGCCAGCATCTCCCTGGGGGGAGCCACTGAAGCTTTCTTT.

The chain combines TRBV5-1 with TRBJ2-1; D perhaps matches TRBD1 (5 bases). V was shortened by 0 bases and J by 6 bases, with 10 bases between the two germline ends. The CDR3 is made up of 14 amino acids. Germline V gives CDR1 SGHRS, CDR2 YFSETQ. CDR3: CASSLEVTVNEQFF. For the CDR3, the DNA is TGCGCCAGCAGCTTGGAGGTGACAGTCAATGAGCAGTTCTTC.

The table lists this clone with a few counts. The chain employs TRBV19 and TRBJ2-1, with D perhaps matching TRBD1 (6 bases). V was clipped by 6 bases and J by 8 bases, with 11 bases between them. There are 12 residues in the CDR3. CDR1 is LNHDA, CDR2 SQIVND, per germline (reference sequence). The CDR3 spells CASSQQGDEQFF. The DNA of the CDR3 is TGTGCCAGTAGCCAACAGGGCGATGAGCAGTTCTTC.

The rearrangement uses TRBV30 and TRBJ2-5, with D possibly being TRBD1 (5 bases). The germline CDR1 and CDR2 sequences are GTSNPN and SVGIG (reference sequence). This CDR3 has 14 amino acids. V lost 2 bases, J lost 3 bases, and 13 bases lay in between. The CDR3 DNA is TGTGCCTGGAGTAAACAGGCCAAGGAAGAGACCCAGTACTTC. Its protein product is CAWSKQAKEETQYF.

This clone was counted only a few times. As DNA, the CDR3 is TGTGCCAGCACCGATAGCGGGGGGGCCTGGACCGGGGAGCTGTTTTTT. It translates to CASTDSGGAWTGELFF. This chain links TRBV5-6 with TRBJ2-2; TRBD2 aligns across 11 bases. Germline CDR1 and CDR2: SGHDT and YYEEEE. Trimming took 6 bases from V and 5 from J; bases not matched to a gene: 9. There are 16 residues in the CDR3.

The gene calls are TRBV5-1 and TRBJ1-2; D is unclear. V dropped 0 bases and J dropped 7 bases, with 10 bases sitting between them. Germline values: CDR1 SGHRS, CDR2 YFSETQ. The CDR3 loop spans 13 amino acids. The DNA of the CDR3 is TGCGCCAGCAGCTTGGAGGTTGGGAGTGGCTACACCTTC. Translating gives CASSLEVGSGYTF.

The V call is TRBV5-6, the J call TRBJ2-7; TRBD2 matches 9 bases. CDR3 length: 14 amino acids. V lost 0 bases and J lost 7; bases outside the gene matches: 5. CDR1 and CDR2 from the germline V gene are SGHDT and YYEEEE. CDR3 loop: CASSLVAGELEQYF. In DNA form, the CDR3 reads TGTGCCAGCAGCTTGGTAGCGGGAGAGTTAGAGCAGTACTTC.

This clone was found a few times. The V and J genes are TRBV7-2 and TRBJ2-3, with D perhaps matching TRBD1 (6 bases). Germline V gene data show CDR1 as SGHTA and CDR2 as FQGNSA. The CDR3 covers 16 residues. Trimming shortened V by 3 bases and J by 1 base, and 14 bases separated the two germline ends. The DNA for the CDR3 is TGTGCCAGCAGCTTGGTCACTGGGGGCGGCACAGATACGCAGTATTTT. It translates to CASSLVTGGGTDTQYF.

V usage is TRBV25-1 and J usage is TRBJ2-1; D is perhaps TRBD1 (6 bases). Germline CDR1 MGHDK, CDR2 SYGVNS. The V and J ends lost 3 bases and 8 bases respectively, with 17 bases between them. There are 15 residues in the CDR3. CDR3 nucleotide sequence: TGTGCCAGCAGTGATGATTGGGGACATCGGGATGAGCAGTTCTTC. Its protein product is CASSDDWGHRDEQFF.

This clone was counted a few times. The chain is built from TRBV4-2 and TRBJ2-2; the D gene is possibly TRBD1 (5 bases). V was trimmed by 1 base and J by 4 bases, leaving 13 bases between them. CDR1 LGHNA and CDR2 YNFKEQ come from the germline V gene. The CDR3 is 16 amino acids. The CDR3 region has the DNA TGTGCCAGCAGCCAAGTGGCAGGGTCTTTCACCGGGGAGCTGTTTTTT. It codes for CASSQVAGSFTGELFF.

The rearrangement joins TRBV30 to TRBJ1-1; 7 nucleotides agree with TRBD1. Germline lookup yields CDR1 GTSNPN and CDR2 SVGIG (reference sequence). The CDR3 runs 15 residues. V gave up 5 bases and J gave up 2 bases; unmatched junction bases: 11. The DNA for the CDR3 is TGTGCCTGGGGGGGGCTCGGACAGGCCAACACTGAAGCTTTCTTT. This encodes CAWGGLGQANTEAFF.

V is TRBV4-2 and J is TRBJ2-1, with 8 positions matching TRBD2. V lost 2 bases, J lost 0 bases, and 6 bases stayed unmatched. Germline V gene lookup returns CDR1 LGHNA and CDR2 YNFKEQ. CDR3 length equals 17 residues. The chain's CDR3 is CASSQPRGGVSYNEQFF. The CDR3, as DNA: TGTGCCAGCAGCCAACCACGGGGGGGAGTCTCCTACAATGAGCAGTTCTTC.